Included here is one T cell receptor (beta chain) sequence, with context. This sample was included in a study of early T cells in non-severe SARS-CoV-2 infection. At the level of the study: Unsorted whole blood bulk RNA was sequenced, with unpaired chains.

The protocol attached unique molecular identifiers to individual cDNA molecules. TCRdb re-called the 5' RACE reads through MiXCR, storing one row per CDR3 protein. The table lists approximately 71,000 distinct CDR3 sequences, under 13% of them singletons. The clonotype comes from an adult who was a healthcare worker with PCR-confirmed SARS-CoV-2 infection or an uninfected control (not recorded which). Sequencing was carried out using whole blood.

The CDR3 DNA reads as TGTGCCAGCAGCCTAGAGAGGGGGCGGACGCCCCAGCATTTT. Translated, it gives CASSLERGRTPQHF. The rearrangement uses TRBV7-8 and TRBJ1-5, with TRBD1 identical over 7 bases. The V segment lost 5 bases and the J segment 9 bases; nucleotides outside the gene matches: 10. This CDR3 is 14 amino acids long. Per the germline V gene, CDR1 is SGHVS and CDR2 is FQNEAQ.